Presented here are 7 T cell receptor beta chains from one specimen sequenced in a study of shared T cell receptors in the human thymus. Only in-frame clones appear in the TCRdb table, and some are missing; sequencing was by immunoSEQ multiplex PCR. The top ten clones hold roughly 0.0097% of a sample with about 660,000 clones, 88% of them seen once. The data were also submitted as part of a second study, on human thymus T cells.

Sequences were obtained from thymocytes. The receptors were sampled from a boy less than two years old with a congenital heart defect.

The chain has TRBV7-6 and TRBJ2-3; TRBD2 aligns across 15 bases. The CDR3 runs 21 residues. The ends lost 1 base at V and 0 bases at J; junction bases unmatched: 11. Germline CDR1 is SGHVS and CDR2 is FNYEAQ. The CDR3 DNA reads TGTGCCAGCAGCTTAGGGGGTTCGGGACTAGCGGGAGGCTCTAGCACAGATACGCAGTATTTT. This sequence encodes CASSLGGSGLAGGSSTDTQYF.

This clone was observed a single time. This chain links TRBV10-3 with TRBJ2-7, with 11 bases lining up with TRBD2. Unmatched junction bases numbered 8, after V lost 11 bases and J lost 2 bases. Germline V gene data show CDR1 as ENHRY and CDR2 as SYGVKD. CDR3 length: 14 amino acids. CDR3 amino acids: CASQGLAGPYEQYF. DNA for the CDR3: TGTGCCTCTCAAGGACTAGCGGGTCCCTACGAGCAGTACTTC.

The chain uses TRBV19 and TRBJ2-7, with TRBD1 matching over 9 bases. This CDR3 contains 14 residues. After removal of 6 bases from V and 2 bases from J, the junction contained 5 bases not matched to a gene. CDR1 is LNHDA, CDR2 SQIVND, per germline (reference sequence). CDR3 loop: CASSETGGAYEQYF. The CDR3, as DNA: TGTGCCAGTAGCGAGACAGGGGGGGCCTACGAGCAGTACTTC.

This clone was seen only once. This chain joins TRBV4-2 and TRBJ2-5; possible D gene TRBD1, 6 bases. Germline values: CDR1 LGHNA, CDR2 YNFKEQ. V gave up 4 bases and J gave up 2 bases, with 20 bases separating them. The CDR3 contains 17 residues. CDR3 residues: CASSPLDSGGIQETQYF. The CDR3 coding sequence is TGTGCCAGCAGCCCTCTTGATTCTGGGGGCATTCAAGAGACCCAGTACTTC.

The chain has TRBV7-9 and TRBJ2-7; TRBD1 matches 7 bases. The CDR3 has 17 amino acids. Germline lookup yields CDR1 SEHNR and CDR2 FQNEAQ (reference sequence). V shed 5 bases and J 1 base; nucleotides not matched to a gene: 14. The CDR3 sequence is CASSPRQGRLGSYEQYF. The CDR3 nucleotides read TGTGCCAGCAGCCCTAGACAGGGCCGGTTGGGTTCCTACGAGCAGTACTTC.

The chain couples TRBV19 to TRBJ1-1; 10 positions agree with TRBD1. Trimming at V came to 1 base and at J to 5 bases, leaving 7 bases not matched to a gene. Looked up from germline, CDR1 is LNHDA and CDR2 is SQIVND (reference sequence). This CDR3 is 16 amino acids long. DNA for the CDR3: TGTGCCAGTAGTATAGGGACCGGGACAGGGGATACTGAAGCTTTCTTT. Protein sequence: CASSIGTGTGDTEAFF.

V usage is TRBV14 and J usage is TRBJ2-7, with 12 bases aligning to TRBD2. CDR1 is SGHDN, CDR2 FVKESK, per germline. J was trimmed by 5 bases and V by 0 bases; bases with no gene match: 5. CDR3 length: 16 amino acids. CDR3 bases: TGTGCCAGCAGCCAAGAAGGACTAGCGGGAAGCCACGAGCAGTACTTC. It codes for CASSQEGLAGSHEQYF.